This paragraph reports one TCR beta chain. The antigen is not known. TCRB transcripts that were expressed got sequenced, as all of the isolated RNA had been reverse transcribed. Assay: immunoSEQ multiplex PCR; the TCRdb copy retains only in-frame clones and omits some. Here the sample spans about 650,000 clones, 12% being singletons. The data derive from a study of beta chain features in type 1 diabetes. Study-wide results and limits: Significant though moderate, a shortening of TCRB CDR3s appeared in all four CD4+ subsets of Type 1 diabetes patients. Patients' naive, central memory and Treg TCRB repertoires seemed closer to one another than those of healthy donors.

V was clipped by 4 bases and J by 0 bases; unmatched bases: 6. CDR3 length: 15 residues. Germline assignment: CDR1 SGHTA and CDR2 FQGNSA. The sequencing sample was made of naive CD4+ T cells from blood. V gene TRBV7-2 combines with J gene TRBJ2-7; 7 nucleotides align to TRBD1. The TCR originated in a man aged 25 to 40 with type 1 diabetes. The CDR3 here is CASSSLGTASYEQYF. The CDR3 DNA reads as TGTGCCAGCAGCTCCCTCGGGACAGCCTCCTACGAGCAGTACTTC.